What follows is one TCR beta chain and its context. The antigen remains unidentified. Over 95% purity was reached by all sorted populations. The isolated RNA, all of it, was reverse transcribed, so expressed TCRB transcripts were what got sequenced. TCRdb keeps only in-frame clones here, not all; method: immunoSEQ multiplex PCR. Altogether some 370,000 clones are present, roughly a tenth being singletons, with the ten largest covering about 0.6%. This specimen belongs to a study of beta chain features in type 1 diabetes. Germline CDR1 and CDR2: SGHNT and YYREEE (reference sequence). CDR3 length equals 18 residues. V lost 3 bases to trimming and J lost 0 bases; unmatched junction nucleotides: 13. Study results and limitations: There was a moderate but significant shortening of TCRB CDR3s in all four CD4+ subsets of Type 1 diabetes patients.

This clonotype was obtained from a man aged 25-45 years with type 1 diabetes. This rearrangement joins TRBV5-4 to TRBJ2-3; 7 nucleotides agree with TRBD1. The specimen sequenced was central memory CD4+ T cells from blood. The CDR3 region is CASSSGGKSIPSTDTQYF. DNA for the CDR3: TGTGCCAGCAGCTCAGGGGGAAAATCGATACCTAGCACAGATACGCAGTATTTT. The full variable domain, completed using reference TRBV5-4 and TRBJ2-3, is ETGVTQSPTHLIKTRGQQVTLRCSSQSGHNTVSWYQQALGQGPQFIFQYYREEENGRGNFPPRFSGLQFPNYSSELNVNALELDDSALYLCASSSGGKSIPSTDTQYFGPGTRLTVL.